The rows below give T cell receptor beta chains drawn from one sample of a study of blood T cell repertoires in COVID-19. The table came from immunoSEQ multiplex PCR; TCRdb's copy has only in-frame clones and leaves some out. The table includes 110,000 or so clones, about 80% detected once. The material sequenced was peripheral blood. Receptors originate from a woman aged 45-65 years with acute or convalescent COVID-19. Both conserved end residues are part of each CDR3. D genes are given only for firm matches. The size entry is marked missing in some rows and otherwise reads once, few, many or a size class.

CDR3 length: 14
J gene: TRBJ1-2
clone size: -
D gene: TRBD1
V gene: TRBV6-4
CDR3 protein: CASSVSISGGGYTF
CDR3 DNA: TGTGCCAGCAGTGTCTCCATCTCAGGGGGGGGCTACACCTTC

CDR3 length: 15
J gene: TRBJ1-1
clone size: -
D gene: TRBD1
V gene: TRBV25-1
CDR3 protein: CASSDPGQGETEAFF
CDR3 DNA: TGTGCCAGCAGTGATCCGGGACAGGGGGAAACTGAAGCTTTCTTT

CDR3 length: 15
J gene: TRBJ1-6
clone size: -
D gene: TRBD1
V gene: TRBV27
CDR3 protein: CASSYFRDSNSPLHF
CDR3 DNA: TGTGCCAGCAGCTATTTCCGGGACAGTAATTCACCCCTCCACTTT

CDR3 length: 15
J gene: TRBJ1-1
clone size: -
D gene: -
V gene: TRBV5-1
CDR3 protein: CASSLIQEPNTEAFF
CDR3 DNA: TGCGCCAGCAGCTTAATTCAGGAACCGAACACTGAAGCTTTCTTT

CDR3 length: 17
J gene: TRBJ2-3
clone size: -
D gene: TRBD1
V gene: TRBV5-1
CDR3 protein: CASSLAPLDRVGDTQYF
CDR3 DNA: TGCGCCAGCAGCTTGGCCCCCTTGGACAGGGTTGGAGATACGCAGTATTTT

CDR3 length: 16
J gene: TRBJ2-2
clone size: -
D gene: TRBD1
V gene: TRBV6-6
CDR3 protein: CASSYGQGAHGGELFF
CDR3 DNA: TGTGCCAGCAGTTACGGACAGGGGGCTCATGGCGGGGAGCTGTTTTTT

CDR3 length: 17
J gene: TRBJ1-2
clone size: -
D gene: TRBD1
V gene: TRBV27
CDR3 protein: CASSRRDRADVRVGYTF
CDR3 DNA: TGTGCCAGCAGCCGCCGGGACAGGGCTGATGTCCGGGTTGGCTACACCTTC

CDR3 length: 12
J gene: TRBJ1-5
clone size: few
D gene: -
V gene: TRBV15
CDR3 protein: CATSSHNQPQHF
CDR3 DNA: TGTGCCACCAGCAGTCACAATCAGCCCCAGCATTTT

CDR3 length: 15
J gene: TRBJ1-1
clone size: -
D gene: TRBD1
V gene: TRBV5-1
CDR3 protein: CASSLLGQGNTEAFF
CDR3 DNA: TGCGCCAGCAGCTTACTGGGACAGGGGAACACTGAAGCTTTCTTT

CDR3 length: 14
J gene: TRBJ2-7
clone size: -
D gene: TRBD1
V gene: TRBV5-1
CDR3 protein: CASSLGQGSYEQYF
CDR3 DNA: TGCGCCAGCAGCTTGGGACAGGGGTCCTACGAGCAGTACTTC

CDR3 length: 16
J gene: TRBJ1-3
clone size: -
D gene: -
V gene: TRBV19
CDR3 protein: CASSIYGAGSGNTIYF
CDR3 DNA: TGTGCCAGTAGTATTTATGGGGCTGGCTCTGGAAACACCATATATTTT

CDR3 length: 13
J gene: TRBJ1-1
clone size: -
D gene: -
V gene: TRBV12-3/TRBV12-4
CDR3 protein: CASSPSGRGEAFF
CDR3 DNA: TGTGCCAGCAGCCCCAGCGGCCGGGGTGAAGCTTTCTTT

CDR3 length: 14
J gene: TRBJ1-1
clone size: -
D gene: TRBD1
V gene: TRBV9
CDR3 protein: CASSNHRGRTEAFF
CDR3 DNA: TGTGCCAGCAGCAACCACAGGGGGAGGACTGAAGCTTTCTTT

CDR3 length: 13
J gene: TRBJ2-7
clone size: -
D gene: -
V gene: TRBV11-2
CDR3 protein: CASSLDRVDEQYF
CDR3 DNA: TGTGCCAGCAGCTTAGACAGGGTGGACGAGCAGTACTTC

CDR3 length: 18
J gene: TRBJ2-2
clone size: -
D gene: TRBD2
V gene: TRBV5-8
CDR3 protein: CASSPLITSGANTGELFF
CDR3 DNA: TGTGCCAGCAGCCCCCTTATAACTAGCGGGGCGAACACCGGGGAGCTGTTTTTT

CDR3 length: 14
J gene: TRBJ2-5
clone size: -
D gene: -
V gene: TRBV5-1
CDR3 protein: CASSLRGLRETQYF
CDR3 DNA: TGCGCCAGCAGCTTACGAGGGCTACGGGAGACCCAGTACTTC

CDR3 length: 15
J gene: TRBJ1-5
clone size: once
D gene: -
V gene: TRBV5-6
CDR3 protein: CASSLRRRINQPQHF
CDR3 DNA: TGTGCCAGCAGCCTGAGGCGGAGGATCAATCAGCCCCAGCATTTT

CDR3 length: 12
J gene: TRBJ1-2
clone size: -
D gene: -
V gene: TRBV6-5
CDR3 protein: CASSSDSYGYTF
CDR3 DNA: TGTGCCAGCAGTTCGGACAGCTATGGCTACACCTTC

CDR3 length: 15
J gene: TRBJ1-4
clone size: -
D gene: TRBD1
V gene: TRBV5-1
CDR3 protein: CASSAQGMAHEKLFF
CDR3 DNA: TGCGCCAGCAGCGCACAGGGGATGGCCCATGAAAAACTGTTTTTT

CDR3 length: 13
J gene: TRBJ1-1
clone size: -
D gene: -
V gene: TRBV5-4
CDR3 protein: CASSLPPNTEAFF
CDR3 DNA: TGTGCCAGCAGCTTGCCTCCGAACACTGAAGCTTTCTTT

CDR3 length: 15
J gene: TRBJ2-6
clone size: -
D gene: -
V gene: TRBV6-4
CDR3 protein: CASSDKGSGANVLTF
CDR3 DNA: TGTGCCAGCAGTGACAAGGGGTCTGGGGCCAACGTCCTGACTTTC

CDR3 length: 12
J gene: TRBJ2-7
clone size: -
D gene: TRBD1
V gene: TRBV2
CDR3 protein: CAGRDRGYEQYF
CDR3 DNA: TGTGCCGGTAGGGACAGGGGCTACGAGCAGTACTTC

CDR3 length: 18
J gene: TRBJ2-4
clone size: once
D gene: TRBD2
V gene: TRBV7-2
CDR3 protein: CASSLGRGTSGVKNIQYF
CDR3 DNA: TGTGCCAGCAGCTTAGGTAGAGGGACTAGCGGGGTTAAAAACATTCAGTACTTC

CDR3 length: 17
J gene: TRBJ2-3
clone size: -
D gene: TRBD2
V gene: TRBV29-1
CDR3 protein: CSVAAGTNPRETDTQYF
CDR3 DNA: TGCAGCGTTGCTGCGGGGACTAACCCCCGAGAAACAGATACGCAGTATTTT

CDR3 length: 13
J gene: TRBJ2-2
clone size: -
D gene: -
V gene: TRBV10-3
CDR3 protein: CAISESRAGELFF
CDR3 DNA: TGTGCCATCAGTGAGTCTCGGGCCGGGGAGCTGTTTTTT

CDR3 length: 16
J gene: TRBJ2-7
clone size: -
D gene: TRBD2
V gene: TRBV11-2
CDR3 protein: CASSLSRAGGPYEQYF
CDR3 DNA: TGTGCCAGCAGCTTAAGCCGAGCGGGGGGCCCCTACGAGCAGTACTTC

CDR3 length: 11
J gene: TRBJ1-1
clone size: -
D gene: -
V gene: TRBV30
CDR3 protein: CAWTGMAGGFF
CDR3 DNA: TGTGCCTGGACGGGAATGGCAGGTGGTTTCTTT

CDR3 length: 15
J gene: TRBJ2-3
clone size: -
D gene: -
V gene: TRBV25-1
CDR3 protein: CASSRFGTSTDTQYF
CDR3 DNA: TGTGCCAGCAGTAGATTCGGGACTAGCACAGATACGCAGTATTTT

CDR3 length: 14
J gene: TRBJ1-2
clone size: few
D gene: -
V gene: TRBV30
CDR3 protein: CAWTQQVAVYGYTF
CDR3 DNA: TGTGCCTGGACCCAACAAGTAGCGGTCTATGGCTACACCTTC

CDR3 length: 15
J gene: TRBJ2-3
clone size: -
D gene: TRBD2
V gene: TRBV18
CDR3 protein: CASSPREGKADTQYF
CDR3 DNA: TGTGCCAGCTCACCCCGGGAGGGGAAGGCAGATACGCAGTATTTT

CDR3 length: 16
J gene: TRBJ2-1
clone size: -
D gene: TRBD2
V gene: TRBV3-1/TRBV3-2
CDR3 protein: CASSQPASGAYNEQFF
CDR3 DNA: TGTGCCAGCAGCCAACCGGCTAGCGGGGCTTACAATGAGCAGTTCTTC

CDR3 length: 17
J gene: TRBJ2-3
clone size: -
D gene: -
V gene: TRBV9
CDR3 protein: CASSHALEEEGTDTQYF
CDR3 DNA: TGTGCCAGCAGCCATGCTCTGGAGGAAGAAGGCACAGATACGCAGTATTTT

CDR3 length: 15
J gene: TRBJ1-3
clone size: few
D gene: -
V gene: TRBV5-1
CDR3 protein: CASSLGQTSGNTIYF
CDR3 DNA: TGCGCCAGCAGCTTGGGGCAGACTTCTGGAAACACCATATATTTT

CDR3 length: 13
J gene: TRBJ1-3
clone size: -
D gene: -
V gene: TRBV7-9
CDR3 protein: CASSTGVGNTIYF
CDR3 DNA: TGTGCCAGCAGCACGGGGGTGGGAAACACCATATATTTT

CDR3 length: 14
J gene: TRBJ2-3
clone size: -
D gene: -
V gene: TRBV5-1
CDR3 protein: CASRSVTSLDTQYF
CDR3 DNA: TGCGCCAGCAGATCCGTTACTAGCCTAGATACGCAGTATTTT

CDR3 length: 16
J gene: TRBJ1-1
clone size: few
D gene: -
V gene: TRBV7-9
CDR3 protein: CASSLALAGVLTEAFF
CDR3 DNA: TGTGCCAGCAGCTTAGCGTTGGCAGGGGTCCTCACTGAAGCTTTCTTT

CDR3 length: 13
J gene: TRBJ1-6
clone size: -
D gene: TRBD1
V gene: TRBV5-1
CDR3 protein: CASSFQGDPPLHF
CDR3 DNA: TGCGCCAGCAGCTTCCAGGGGGATCCACCCCTCCACTTT

CDR3 length: 15
J gene: TRBJ2-5
clone size: -
D gene: TRBD2
V gene: TRBV5-1
CDR3 protein: CASSLASGGEETQYF
CDR3 DNA: TGCGCCAGCAGCTTGGCTAGCGGGGGGGAAGAGACCCAGTACTTC

CDR3 length: 15
J gene: TRBJ1-2
clone size: -
D gene: -
V gene: TRBV19
CDR3 protein: CASSITISGADGYTF
CDR3 DNA: TGTGCCAGTAGTATAACAATTTCTGGGGCTGATGGCTACACCTTC

CDR3 length: 17
J gene: TRBJ1-3
clone size: -
D gene: TRBD1
V gene: TRBV5-1
CDR3 protein: CASSLRDRGSSGNTIYF
CDR3 DNA: TGCGCCAGCAGCTTGCGGGACAGGGGATCCTCTGGAAACACCATATATTTT

CDR3 length: 11
J gene: TRBJ1-1
clone size: -
D gene: -
V gene: TRBV20-1
CDR3 protein: CSAIYGAEAFF
CDR3 DNA: TGCAGTGCTATCTACGGGGCTGAAGCTTTCTTT

CDR3 length: 16
J gene: TRBJ2-5
clone size: few
D gene: -
V gene: TRBV6-2/TRBV6-3
CDR3 protein: CASSSPVQKSRRTQYF
CDR3 DNA: TGTGCCAGCAGCTCCCCGGTCCAAAAATCACGAAGAACCCAGTACTTC

CDR3 length: 16
J gene: TRBJ1-1
clone size: -
D gene: TRBD1
V gene: TRBV18
CDR3 protein: CASSPVTGGIGTEAFF
CDR3 DNA: TGTGCCAGCTCACCAGTGACAGGGGGTATCGGCACTGAAGCTTTCTTT

CDR3 length: 12
J gene: TRBJ1-1
clone size: -
D gene: TRBD1
V gene: TRBV10-3
CDR3 protein: CAISDRGTEAFF
CDR3 DNA: TGTGCCATCTCGGACAGGGGCACTGAAGCTTTCTTT

CDR3 length: 16
J gene: TRBJ2-2
clone size: few
D gene: TRBD1
V gene: TRBV12-5
CDR3 protein: CASGSTGQGEGRELFF
CDR3 DNA: TGTGCTAGTGGTTCTACCGGACAGGGGGAGGGCAGGGAGCTGTTTTTT

CDR3 length: 14
J gene: TRBJ1-5
clone size: -
D gene: TRBD1
V gene: TRBV2
CDR3 protein: CASSEGQYNQPQHF
CDR3 DNA: TGTGCCAGCAGTGAGGGACAGTATAATCAGCCCCAGCATTTT

CDR3 length: 15
J gene: TRBJ1-3
clone size: -
D gene: -
V gene: TRBV28
CDR3 protein: CASTLTGYSGNTIYF
CDR3 DNA: TGTGCCAGCACCCTAACAGGCTACTCTGGAAACACCATATATTTT

CDR3 length: 15
J gene: TRBJ2-7
clone size: -
D gene: TRBD1
V gene: TRBV27
CDR3 protein: CASTPFGTGAYEQYF
CDR3 DNA: TGTGCCAGCACCCCTTTTGGGACAGGGGCCTACGAGCAGTACTTC

CDR3 length: 15
J gene: TRBJ2-1
clone size: -
D gene: TRBD2
V gene: TRBV28
CDR3 protein: CASSPGTSGGNEQFF
CDR3 DNA: TGTGCCAGCAGTCCTGGGACTAGCGGGGGGAATGAGCAGTTCTTC

CDR3 length: 14
J gene: TRBJ2-5
clone size: -
D gene: -
V gene: TRBV5-1
CDR3 protein: CASSLGTREETQYF
CDR3 DNA: TGCGCCAGCAGCTTGGGGACACGGGAAGAGACCCAGTACTTC

CDR3 length: 15
J gene: TRBJ1-1
clone size: -
D gene: -
V gene: TRBV7-3
CDR3 protein: CASSLRAEGNTEAFF
CDR3 DNA: TGTGCCAGCAGCCTCAGGGCAGAAGGGAACACTGAAGCTTTCTTT

CDR3 length: 16
J gene: TRBJ2-7
clone size: -
D gene: TRBD1
V gene: TRBV2
CDR3 protein: CASSEARNRGTYEQYF
CDR3 DNA: TGTGCCAGCAGTGAAGCGCGTAACAGGGGGACCTACGAGCAGTACTTC

CDR3 length: 13
J gene: TRBJ1-1
clone size: -
D gene: TRBD1
V gene: TRBV19
CDR3 protein: CASSMTGETEAFF
CDR3 DNA: TGTGCCAGTAGTATGACAGGGGAGACTGAAGCTTTCTTT

CDR3 length: 13
J gene: TRBJ1-2
clone size: -
D gene: -
V gene: TRBV30
CDR3 protein: CAWRTDNNYGYTF
CDR3 DNA: TGTGCCTGGAGGACAGATAATAACTATGGCTACACCTTC

CDR3 length: 14
J gene: TRBJ2-5
clone size: -
D gene: TRBD1
V gene: TRBV5-1
CDR3 protein: CASSLGTGQETQYF
CDR3 DNA: TGCGCCAGCAGCCTCGGGACAGGCCAAGAGACCCAGTACTTC

CDR3 length: 18
J gene: TRBJ1-3
clone size: -
D gene: -
V gene: TRBV18
CDR3 protein: CASSPNTGGSFSGNTIYF
CDR3 DNA: TGTGCCAGCTCACCGAACACGGGAGGAAGCTTCTCTGGAAACACCATATATTTT

CDR3 length: 14
J gene: TRBJ2-3
clone size: -
D gene: TRBD2
V gene: TRBV19
CDR3 protein: CASSSSGSTDTQYF
CDR3 DNA: TGTGCCAGTAGCTCTAGCGGTAGCACAGATACGCAGTATTTT

CDR3 length: 15
J gene: TRBJ2-1
clone size: -
D gene: TRBD2
V gene: TRBV24-1
CDR3 protein: CATSDPRTSGGPQFF
CDR3 DNA: TGTGCCACCAGTGATCCACGGACTAGCGGGGGCCCCCAGTTCTTC

CDR3 length: 17
J gene: TRBJ1-2
clone size: -
D gene: -
V gene: TRBV3-1/TRBV3-2
CDR3 protein: CASSQDNGPGTSYGYTF
CDR3 DNA: TGTGCCAGCAGCCAAGATAACGGGCCAGGGACTTCCTATGGCTACACCTTC